These 23 T cell receptor beta chains originate from one sample sequenced in a study of T-cell memory formation after mild COVID-19. TCRdb ran MiXCR on the 5' RACE reads and lists one entry per CDR3 protein. The table includes roughly 130,000 distinct CDR3 sequences, less than 6.5% detected once. Input material: PBMCs or a T cell subset sorted from them (not recorded which). These receptors all come from an adult woman who had mild COVID-19 (a few samples of this study predate the infection). Cell type and time point are not known.

The sample holds many counts of this clonotype. This rearrangement joins TRBV20-1 to TRBJ2-5; the D is unclear. The CDR3 consists of 13 residues. CDR1 and CDR2 from the germline V gene are DFQATT and SNEGSKA (reference sequence). V was clipped by 0 bases and J by 2 bases, with 7 bases between them. Here the CDR3 reads CSARDPQQETQYF. The CDR3 DNA follows: TGCAGTGCTAGAGATCCACAGCAAGAGACCCAGTACTTC.

This clonotype was picked up a small number of times. The chain employs TRBV5-6 and TRBJ1-1; D possibly corresponds to TRBD1 (5 bases). CDR1 is SGHDT and CDR2 is YYEEEE in the germline V gene. Trimming took 0 bases from V and 1 from J, leaving 13 bases between them. The CDR3 runs to 16 residues. CDR3 DNA sequence: TGTGCCAGCAGCTTGGAGGCAGGGAGGACGAACACTGAAGCTTTCTTT. It yields the protein CASSLEAGRTNTEAFF. Looking up the rest from reference TRBV5-6 and TRBJ1-1 gives the full variable domain: DAGVTQSPTHLIKTRGQQVTLRCSPKSGHDTVSWYQQALGQGPQFIFQYYEEEERQRGNFPDRFSGHQFPNYSSELNVNALLLGDSALYLCASSLEAGRTNTEAFFGQGTRLTVV.

This clonotype appeared a few times. The rearrangement links TRBV5-1 to TRBJ1-1; TRBD1 matches 8 bases. CDR1 and CDR2 from the germline V gene are SGHRS and YFSETQ. The CDR3 is 14 residues long. J gave up 4 bases and V 4 bases, and 6 bases lay outside the gene matches. DNA of the CDR3: TGCGCCAGCAGCCCTCAGGGGGCTGGCACTGAAGCTTTCTTT. This gives the protein CASSPQGAGTEAFF.

The V gene is TRBV5-1, the J gene TRBJ2-3; 8 nucleotides agree with TRBD2. The CDR3 has 16 residues. Germline V CDR1 and CDR2: SGHRS, YFSETQ. V was clipped by 4 bases and J by 2 bases; unmatched bases: 9. The CDR3 here is CASSPTAGALTDTQYF. CDR3 coding DNA: TGCGCCAGCAGCCCGACAGCGGGGGCTCTCACAGATACGCAGTATTTT.

This clonotype has a count of ten or more. The J gene is TRBJ1-5, the V gene TRBV7-2; D gene uncertain. This CDR3 comprises 11 residues. The V end was cut by 4 bases, the J end by 11 bases, with 9 bases between. Per the germline V gene, CDR1 is SGHTA and CDR2 is FQGNSA. The CDR3: CASSYTCTQHF. CDR3 sequence (DNA): TGTGCCAGCAGCTACACGTGTACCCAGCATTTT.

At least ten counts were recorded for this clonotype. The rearrangement uses TRBV7-2 and TRBJ2-3, with D tentatively TRBD1 or TRBD2 (5 bases each). This CDR3 contains 16 residues. CDR1 SGHTA and CDR2 FQGNSA come from the germline V gene. Trimming removed 1 base from V and 2 bases from J, with 13 bases in between. The CDR3 is CASSLVRGPNTDTQYF. The CDR3 DNA sequence: TGTGCCAGCAGCTTAGTTAGGGGACCTAACACAGATACGCAGTATTTT.

This clonotype was seen many times. The V and J genes are TRBV6-5 and TRBJ2-7; 7 bases align to TRBD1. Germline values: CDR1 MNHEY, CDR2 SVGAGI. V gave up 7 bases and J gave up 2 bases; unmatched junction bases: 8. The CDR3 consists of 14 residues. CDR3 sequence: CASTPGQGAYEQYF. Written as DNA, the CDR3 is TGTGCCAGCACCCCGGGCCAGGGGGCCTACGAGCAGTACTTC.

The chain employs TRBV24-1 and TRBJ1-2; no reliable D call. CDR3 length: 13 residues. Germline CDR1 is KGHDR and CDR2 is SFDVKD. Trimming took 4 bases from V and 8 from J, leaving 13 bases between them. The CDR3 reads CATSEAGATGYTF. For the CDR3, the DNA is TGTGCCACCAGTGAGGCCGGAGCAACGGGCTACACCTTC.

This clonotype was counted many times. Here the CDR3 DNA reads TGTGCCAGCAGCCCCGAGGGGGGCCATCTTAGGGGTGAGCAGTTCTTC. Protein sequence: CASSPEGGHLRGEQFF. The chain has TRBV7-3 and TRBJ2-1; D tentatively reads TRBD1 or TRBD2 (6 bases each). V was cut by 5 bases and J by 9 bases, with 23 bases left in between. This CDR3 spans 16 amino acids. The germline CDR1 and CDR2 sequences are SGHTA and FQGTGA.

As DNA, the CDR3 is TGTGCCAGCAGTTACCGATCTACCTACACAGATACGCAGTATTTT. It translates to CASSYRSTYTDTQYF. The chain is built from TRBV6-2 or TRBV6-3 and TRBJ2-3; D is uncertain. CDR1 MNHEY and CDR2 SVGEGT come from the germline V gene. The CDR3 is 15 amino acids. Trimming pared 2 bases from V and 2 bases from J, leaving 11 bases between.

Judged by abundance, this clonotype is medium-sized (0.01 to 0.1%). The chain uses TRBV5-1 and TRBJ2-1; 8 bases map to TRBD1. Germline CDR1 reads SGHRS; CDR2 reads YFSETQ. After removal of 1 base from V and 3 bases from J, the junction contained 6 bases not matched to a gene. This CDR3 is built from 16 residues. The CDR3 protein is CASSLLTGGLYNEQFF. DNA for the CDR3: TGCGCCAGCAGCTTGCTTACAGGGGGGCTCTACAATGAGCAGTTCTTC.

CDR3 nucleotides: TGTGCCAGTGTTACACGCACCGGGGAGCTGTTTTTT. It codes for CASVTRTGELFF. The chain has TRBV19 and TRBJ2-2; no definite D call. Germline CDR1 reads LNHDA; CDR2 reads SQIVND (reference sequence). The V gene lost 8 bases and the J gene lost 4 bases, with 8 bases spanning the gap. The CDR3 covers 12 residues.

V usage is TRBV12-3 or TRBV12-4 and J usage is TRBJ1-2; 8 bases align to TRBD1. Trimming took 6 bases from V and 5 from J; bases not matched to a gene: 14. There are 16 residues in the CDR3. CDR3 coding DNA: TGTGCCAGCAGCATCGGGACCGGACAGGGTGGTTATGGCTACACCTTC. It encodes CASSIGTGQGGYGYTF.

This clonotype was detected only a few times. V usage is TRBV15 and J usage is TRBJ2-1; tentatively, D is TRBD2 (6 bases). From germline, CDR1 is LNHNV and CDR2 YYDKDF (reference sequence). Trimming took off 0 bases at V and 1 base at J, with 10 bases between the two ends. The CDR3 is 16 amino acids. This CDR3 is CATSRDGAGSYNEQFF. The CDR3 bases are TGTGCCACCAGCAGAGATGGTGCGGGATCCTACAATGAGCAGTTCTTC.

This clonotype occurred many times. V gene TRBV10-3 combines with J gene TRBJ1-1; unclear D gene. This CDR3 spans 13 amino acids. V shed 8 bases and J shed 1 base, with 11 bases lying between them. Germline V lookup: CDR1 ENHRY, CDR2 SYGVKD. CDR3 in DNA: TGTGCCATCGCTTTTGAACCGAACACTGAAGCTTTCTTT. It encodes CAIAFEPNTEAFF.

This clonotype occurred many times. The rearrangement links TRBV20-1 to TRBJ1-2; D remains ambiguous. The germline CDR1 and CDR2 sequences are DFQATT and SNEGSKA (reference sequence). V was trimmed by 6 bases and J by 0 bases, leaving 8 bases between them. This CDR3 is built from 12 residues. CDR3 region: CSARASNYGYTF. CDR3 sequence (DNA): TGCAGTGCAAGGGCGTCTAACTATGGCTACACCTTC.

This clonotype came up many times. The rearrangement joins TRBV12-3 or TRBV12-4 to TRBJ2-3, with 13 bases lining up with TRBD2. V trimming: 4 bases; J trimming: 5 bases; junction bases outside the gene matches: 6. The CDR3 has 16 amino acids. CDR3 region: CASSSGTSGMGDTQYF. The CDR3 nucleotides read TGTGCCAGCAGTTCTGGGACTAGCGGGATGGGAGATACGCAGTATTTT.

This clonotype was found many times. CDR3 in amino acids: CASSLVVREKLFF. For the CDR3, the DNA is TGTGCCAGCAGCTTAGTGGTTCGTGAAAAACTGTTTTTT. The V gene is TRBV11-2, the J gene TRBJ1-4; D gene uncertain. Deletions cut 1 base from V and 7 bases from J, with 7 bases between. The germline CDR1 and CDR2 sequences are SGHAT and FQNNGV. The CDR3 runs 13 residues.

The chain has TRBV5-1 and TRBJ2-1; D may be TRBD1 or TRBD2 (5 bases each). Trimming cost V 0 bases and J 4 bases, with 8 bases left between them. Germline CDR1 SGHRS, CDR2 YFSETQ. The CDR3 extends over 14 amino acids. The chain's CDR3 is CASSLAEGYNEQFF. The CDR3 DNA reads as TGCGCCAGCAGCTTGGCAGAGGGGTACAATGAGCAGTTCTTC.

This clonotype was seen repeatedly, ten times or more. CDR3 in DNA: TGCGCCAGCAGCCAGATAGCGGGAGGGCCGTCTCTTGAGCAGTTCTTC. This gives the protein CASSQIAGGPSLEQFF. The chain joins TRBV5-1 to TRBJ2-1; TRBD2 matches 11 bases. CDR3 length: 16 amino acids. The V gene's germline CDR1 is SGHRS and CDR2 YFSETQ. Trimming cost V 4 bases and J 9 bases; bases outside gene matches: 12. The full variable domain, in which reference TRBV5-1 and TRBJ2-1 provide the parts outside the CDR3, is KAGVTQTPRYLIKTRGQQVTLSCSPISGHRSVSWYQQTPGQGLQFLFEYFSETQRNKGNFPGRFSGRQFSNSRSEMNVSTLELGDSALYLCASSQIAGGPSLEQFFGPGTRLTVL.

This clonotype was observed at least ten times. The genes are TRBV7-9 and TRBJ2-5; 7 bases fit TRBD1. The CDR3 is 13 residues long. Germline CDR1 is SEHNR and CDR2 is FQNEAQ (reference sequence). V gave up 5 bases and J gave up 3 bases; unmatched junction bases: 3. This chain's CDR3 is CASSRGLKETQYF. In DNA form, the CDR3 reads TGTGCCAGCAGCAGGGGGCTCAAAGAGACCCAGTACTTC.

This clonotype was picked up many times. The genes are TRBV7-9 and TRBJ1-1, with 7 positions matching TRBD1. Trimming removed 5 bases from V and 4 bases from J; junction bases left unmatched: 7. The CDR3 runs 14 residues. CDR1 SEHNR and CDR2 FQNEAQ come from the germline V gene (reference sequence). CDR3 nucleotide sequence: TGTGCCAGCAGCGATCGACAGGGTGCCACTGAAGCTTTCTTT. Protein product: CASSDRQGATEAFF. Supplemented by reference TRBV7-9 and TRBJ1-1, the full variable domain reads DTGVSQNPRHKITKRGQNVTFRCDPISEHNRLYWYRQTLGQGPEFLTYFQNEAQLEKSRLLSDRFSAERPKGSFSTLEIQRTEQGDSAMYLCASSDRQGATEAFFGQGTRLTVV.

This clonotype is deemed medium-sized. The gene calls are TRBV5-5 and TRBJ1-6, with D unclear. Deletions cut 2 bases from V and 2 bases from J, with 11 bases between. The CDR3 totals 16 residues. Germline-derived CDR1 and CDR2 are SGHKS and YYEKEE (reference sequence). The CDR3 loop is CASSFGDSTYNSPLHF. For the CDR3, the DNA is TGTGCCAGCAGCTTTGGGGATTCAACCTATAATTCACCCCTCCACTTT.